The clone carrying this T cell receptor (beta chain) was recorded a few times. Its specificity is not known. These data originate in a study of blood T cells in healthy people across ages. General study results and limits: Both naive CD4+ cell counts and diversity were greater in long-lived donors than in aged donors.

The CDR3 is made up of 14 amino acids. V lost 0 bases to trimming and J lost 2 bases, with 6 bases between them. The germline gives CDR1 SGDLS, CDR2 YYNGEE. A J-beta primer mix and a sample-barcoded 5' primer were used in a second PCR of about 7 to 11 cycles. A template-switch adaptor that had 12 random nucleotides put a tag on each cDNA molecule. TCRdb itself ran the 5' RACE reads through MiXCR, one entry per CDR3 protein. This table has about 720,000 distinct CDR3 sequences, 20% to 30% appearing once. The same specimen was also included in a second study, on T cells of mothers and their children.

The sequence came from a boy between 10 and 17 years old in good health. V usage is TRBV9 and J usage is TRBJ1-3; no clear D gene. Material: blood. The chain's CDR3 is CASSVGITGNTIYF. CDR3 sequence (DNA): TGTGCCAGCAGCGTAGGAATTACTGGAAACACCATATATTTT.